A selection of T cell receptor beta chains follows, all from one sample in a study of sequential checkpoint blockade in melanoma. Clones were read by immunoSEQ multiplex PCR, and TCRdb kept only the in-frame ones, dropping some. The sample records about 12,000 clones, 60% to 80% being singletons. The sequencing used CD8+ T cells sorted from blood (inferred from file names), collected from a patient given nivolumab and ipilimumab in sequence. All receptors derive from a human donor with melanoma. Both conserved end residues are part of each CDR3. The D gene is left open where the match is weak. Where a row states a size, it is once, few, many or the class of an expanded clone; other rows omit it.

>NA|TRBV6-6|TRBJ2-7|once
CATTGGSEQYF
TGTGCCACCACGGGGGGCTCCGAGCAGTACTTC
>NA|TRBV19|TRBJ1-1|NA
CASIRGTEAFF
TGTGCCAGTATAAGGGGCACTGAAGCTTTCTTT
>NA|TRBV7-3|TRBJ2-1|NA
CASSPDTSLLYNEQFF
TGTGCCAGCAGCCCGGACACCTCCCTTCTCTACAATGAGCAGTTCTTC
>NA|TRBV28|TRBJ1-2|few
CASSSNGRVYYGYTF
TGTGCCAGCAGTTCCAACGGTCGGGTGTACTATGGCTACACCTTC
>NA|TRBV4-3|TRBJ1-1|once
CASSQDGDPQDTEAFF
TGCGCCAGCAGCCAAGACGGGGATCCCCAGGACACTGAAGCTTTCTTT
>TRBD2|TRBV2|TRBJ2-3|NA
CASTWRPGLAETDTQYF
TGTGCCAGCACCTGGCGTCCGGGACTAGCGGAAACAGATACGCAGTATTTT
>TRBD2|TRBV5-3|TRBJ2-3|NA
CARYSGRVGTQYF
TGTGCCAGATATAGCGGGAGAGTAGGTACGCAGTATTTT
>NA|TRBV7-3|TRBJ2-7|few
CASSFLTTYYEQYF
TGTGCCAGCAGCTTCCTAACTACCTACTACGAGCAGTACTTC
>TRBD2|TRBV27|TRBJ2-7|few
CASSGGGGEQYF
TGTGCCAGCAGCGGCGGGGGAGGGGAGCAGTACTTC
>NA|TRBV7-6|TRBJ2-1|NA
CASSLLSSGGPGGEQFF
TGTGCCAGCAGCTTACTTAGCTCGGGGGGCCCCGGAGGTGAGCAGTTCTTC
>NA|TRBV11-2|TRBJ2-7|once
CASSLDGLGYSYEQYF
TGTGCCAGCAGCTTAGATGGTCTCGGTTACTCCTACGAGCAGTACTTC
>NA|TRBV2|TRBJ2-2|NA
CASQPVVLKGAQGPPGELFF
TGTGCCAGCCAGCCGGTGGTGTTAAAAGGGGCCCAGGGTCCCCCCGGGGAGCTGTTTTTT
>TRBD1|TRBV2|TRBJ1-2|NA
CASDRDSENYGYTF
TGTGCCAGCGACCGGGACAGCGAAAACTATGGCTACACCTTC
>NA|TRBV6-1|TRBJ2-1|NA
CASSEAEYNEQFF
TGTGCCAGCAGTGAAGCGGAGTACAATGAGCAGTTCTTC
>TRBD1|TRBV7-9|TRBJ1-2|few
CASSSTGGNYGYTF
TGTGCCAGCAGCTCGACAGGGGGGAACTATGGCTACACCTTC
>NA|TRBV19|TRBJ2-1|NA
CASSMMGGQFF
TGTGCCAGTAGTATGATGGGGGGGCAGTTCTTC
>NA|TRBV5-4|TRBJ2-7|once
CASSLANRDYEQYF
TGTGCCAGCAGCTTGGCCAACAGAGACTACGAGCAGTACTTC
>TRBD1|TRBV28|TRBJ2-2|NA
CASSSLDRGITGELFF
TGTGCCAGCAGTTCCTTGGACAGGGGAATCACCGGGGAGCTGTTTTTT
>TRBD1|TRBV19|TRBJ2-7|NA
CASAPGQGAYEQYF
TGTGCCAGCGCACCGGGACAGGGGGCGTACGAGCAGTACTTC
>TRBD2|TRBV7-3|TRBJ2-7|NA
CASSLYTGGPYEQYF
TGTGCCAGCAGCTTATACACGGGAGGGCCCTACGAGCAGTACTTC
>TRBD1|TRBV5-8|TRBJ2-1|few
CASSLEVGQGAFEQFF
TGTGCCAGCAGCTTGGAAGTTGGACAGGGGGCGTTTGAGCAGTTCTTC
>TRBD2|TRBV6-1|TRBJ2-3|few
CASTGTSGTTDTQYF
TGTGCCAGCACCGGGACTAGCGGAACCACAGATACGCAGTATTTT
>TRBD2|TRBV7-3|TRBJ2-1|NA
CASSPGGLANDNEQFF
TGTGCCAGCAGCCCGGGGGGGCTAGCGAACGACAATGAGCAGTTCTTC
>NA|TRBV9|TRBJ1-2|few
CASSVNPTFGAAHLYGYTF
TGTGCCAGCAGCGTAAACCCCACTTTTGGGGCAGCCCATCTCTATGGCTACACCTTC
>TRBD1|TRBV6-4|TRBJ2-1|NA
CASSESGTGYEQFF
TGTGCCAGCAGTGAATCCGGGACAGGGTATGAGCAGTTCTTC
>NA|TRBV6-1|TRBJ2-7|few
CASSVTVNYEQYF
TGTGCCAGCAGTGTTACAGTTAACTACGAGCAGTACTTC
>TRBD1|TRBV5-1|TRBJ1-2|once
CASSLAGGGDGYTF
TGCGCCAGCAGCTTGGCAGGGGGAGGCGATGGCTACACCTTC